By its share, the clone carrying this T cell receptor (beta chain) is medium-sized (0.01 to 0.1%). V lost 0 bases to trimming and J lost 5 bases; unmatched junction nucleotides: 9. The length of the CDR3 is 17 residues. The germline CDR1 and CDR2 sequences are LNHNV and YYDKDF (reference sequence). Specified time point: sample taken at primary tumor resection. The sample originates from a study of spatial heterogeneity in lung cancer. From the 5' RACE reads, TCRdb called clonotypes with MiXCR, one entry per CDR3 protein. Among under 30,000 distinct CDR3 sequences, 4% to 5% were seen once, and the ten largest hold 4% to 6.5%.

The sequence derives from a male donor with early-stage non-small cell lung cancer. This material consisted of PBMCs, taken at surgery. The V and J genes are TRBV15 and TRBJ2-3; TRBD2 matches 9 bases. CDR3: CATSRDSGGTQGDTQYF. In nucleotides, the CDR3 is TGTGCCACCAGCAGAGATAGCGGGGGCACCCAGGGAGATACGCAGTATTTT. The whole variable domain, filled in from reference TRBV15 and TRBJ2-3, reads DAMVIQNPRYQVTQFGKPVTLSCSQTLNHNVMYWYQQKSSQAPKLLFHYYDKDFNNEADTPDNFQSRRPNTSFCFLDIRSPGLGDTAMYLCATSRDSGGTQGDTQYFGPGTRLTVL.